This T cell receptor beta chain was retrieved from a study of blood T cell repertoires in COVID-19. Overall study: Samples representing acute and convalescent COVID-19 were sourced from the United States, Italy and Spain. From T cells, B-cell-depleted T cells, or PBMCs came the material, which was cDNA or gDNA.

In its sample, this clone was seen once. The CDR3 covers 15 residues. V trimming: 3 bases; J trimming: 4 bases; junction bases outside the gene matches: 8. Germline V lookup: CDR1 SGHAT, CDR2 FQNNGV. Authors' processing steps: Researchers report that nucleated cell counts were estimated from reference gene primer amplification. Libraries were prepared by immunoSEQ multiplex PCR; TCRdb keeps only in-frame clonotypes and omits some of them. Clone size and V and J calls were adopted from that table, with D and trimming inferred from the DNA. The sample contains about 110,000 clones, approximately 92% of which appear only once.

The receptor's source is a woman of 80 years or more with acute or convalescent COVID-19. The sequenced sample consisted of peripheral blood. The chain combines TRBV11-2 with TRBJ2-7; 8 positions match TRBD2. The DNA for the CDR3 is TGTGCCAGCAGCTTGAGCCGGGGGGGCCGGTACGAGCAGTACTTC. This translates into CASSLSRGGRYEQYF.